This T cell receptor beta chain was identified in a study of post-analysis software for immune sequencing data (dated by TCRdb to between 2014 and 2017). Regarding the research as a whole: The recorded disease courses included relapsing-remitting, secondary progressive and progressive-relapsing multiple sclerosis, and some patients had no subtype annotation. The multiple sclerosis patient repertoires were compared with ten to eleven previously published healthy control repertoires from donors aged 6 to 25 years. A subset of samples was prepared in parallel using single-end sample barcoding, then pooled and co-amplified after Illumina adapter ligation.

From its cysteine to its phenylalanine, the CDR3 spans 13 amino acids. Only the CDR3 DNA stays, 39 bases, in frame from base 1. V is pared back by 0 bases and J by 6 bases, with 9 bases lying between the germline termini. The CDR1 and CDR2 encoded by the germline V gene (reference sequence) are LGHDT and YNNKEL. Study-wide conclusions, independent of this receptor: Four or five TRBV segments, including TRBV5-6, TRBV5-1 and TRBV20-1, were significantly more frequent in patients than controls. The multiple sclerosis patient group was slightly younger than the control group. Direct clustering with F measure revealed strong co-clustering of samples prepared in the same batch, which led to a batch-effect correction. Normalized Chao1 diversity was significantly lower in multiple sclerosis patients than controls, suggesting substantial peripheral T-cell clonal expansion.

Libraries came from PCR. Sequenced using an Illumina HiSeq 2500. To reduce PCR and sequencing biases, unique molecular identifiers were built into the TCR beta cDNA libraries. Every 1 to 10 million input T cells yielded 500,000 or so cDNA molecules, meaning each molecule approximated one T cell. The same protocol used for the earlier healthy control dataset was applied to prepare and sequence the patient libraries. Samples belonging to the same batch were prepared together, multiplexed and sequenced on a shared HiSeq lane. In the original analysis: Raw barcoded reads were processed with MIGEC, discarding single-read molecular identifier groups before consensus assembly and CDR3 extraction. VDJtools was used for post-analysis of the clonotype tables, and diversity was normalized by down-sampling every dataset to the size of the smallest sample. Repertoire overlap clustering matched CDR3 amino acid but not nucleotide sequences to correct batch-related cross-sample contamination. TCRdb handled the public reads itself, with Q25 trimming in fastp and clone calling in MiXCR, and kept productive beta chains. Rows matching on CDR3 protein sequence are summarized as one entry with the most common DNA and genes. TCRdb's processing, not the study's, gives the V and J calls here. In this sample the table shows over 150,000 distinct CDR3 sequences, about 32% of which occur a single time. Jointly, the top ten make up approximately 1.5% of the sample.

To demonstrate the VDJtools post-analysis software, TCR beta repertoires were profiled from the peripheral blood of some 12 young patients with multiple sclerosis. The patients with multiple sclerosis were children and adolescents between about 6 and 17 years of age. This clonotype has ten or more counts. The antigen it recognizes is unknown. No much larger clone exists at a distance of one base, and base qualities are not known. The sequence was obtained from a girl aged 10-17 years with multiple sclerosis. The chain is assembled from TRBV3-1 and TRBJ2-7; no confident D gene assignment can be made. Sequencing was carried out using blood. The CDR3 in this case is CASSQEQHGEQYF. The sequenced DNA: TGTGCCAGCAGCCAAGAACAACACGGCGAGCAGTACTTC.